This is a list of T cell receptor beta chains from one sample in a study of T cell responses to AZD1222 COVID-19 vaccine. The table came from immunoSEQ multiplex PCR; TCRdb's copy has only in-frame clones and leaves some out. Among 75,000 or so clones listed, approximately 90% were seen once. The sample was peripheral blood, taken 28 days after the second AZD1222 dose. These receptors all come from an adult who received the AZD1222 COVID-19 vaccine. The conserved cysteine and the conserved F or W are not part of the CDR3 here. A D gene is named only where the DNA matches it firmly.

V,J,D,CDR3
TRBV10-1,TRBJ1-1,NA,ASRIILKQGRPEAF
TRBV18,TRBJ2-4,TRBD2,ASSPTGGHRNIQY
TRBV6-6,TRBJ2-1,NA,ASGGSNEQF
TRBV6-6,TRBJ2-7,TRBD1,ASSYDRGTYEQY
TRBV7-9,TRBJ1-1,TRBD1,ASSSDRGDTEAF
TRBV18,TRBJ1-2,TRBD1,ASSPATGSRGYT
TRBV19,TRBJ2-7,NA,ASSIVLGPSYEQY
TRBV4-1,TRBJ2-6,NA,ASSQDVGRRSSGANVLT
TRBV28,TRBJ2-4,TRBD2,ASSPLGGVYGKNIQY
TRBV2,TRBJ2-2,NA,ASRITGELF
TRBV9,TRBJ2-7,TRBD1,ASSPRQGSLSEQY